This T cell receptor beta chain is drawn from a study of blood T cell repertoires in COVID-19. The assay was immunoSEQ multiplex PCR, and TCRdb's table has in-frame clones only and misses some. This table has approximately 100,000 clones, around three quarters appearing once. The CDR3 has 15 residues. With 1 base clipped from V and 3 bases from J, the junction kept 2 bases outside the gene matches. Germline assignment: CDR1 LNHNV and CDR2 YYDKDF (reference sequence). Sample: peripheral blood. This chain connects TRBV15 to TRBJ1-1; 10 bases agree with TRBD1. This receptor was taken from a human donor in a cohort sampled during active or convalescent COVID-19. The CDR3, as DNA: TGTGCCACCAGCAGAGGACAGGGGGCGGACACTGAAGCTTTCTTT. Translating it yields CATSRGQGADTEAFF.